The rows below give T cell receptor beta chains drawn from one sample of a study of blood T cell repertoires in COVID-19. The protocol was immunoSEQ multiplex PCR, while the TCRdb copy is restricted to in-frame clones and leaves out a portion. This repertoire shows approximately 210,000 clones, around 80% found once; its top ten account for about 4.5%. The specimen sequenced was PBMCs or T cells enriched from blood (not recorded which). These receptors were taken from a man aged 30-40 years with acute COVID-19. Each CDR3 is given with its conserved first and last residue. The D gene is left open where the match is weak. Where a row states a size, it is once, few, many or the class of an expanded clone; other rows omit it.

once	16	TRBV5-1	TRBJ2-2	-	CASSPVGLAGTGELFF	TGCGCCAGCAGCCCGGTCGGGTTGGCGGGCACCGGGGAGCTGTTTTTT
-	15	TRBV11-2	TRBJ2-5	-	CASSLKSGNRPPQYF	TGTGCCAGCAGCTTAAAGTCAGGGAATCGGCCGCCCCAGTACTTC
once	16	TRBV9	TRBJ2-2	TRBD1	CASSPQGAGGTGELFF	TGTGCCAGCAGCCCACAGGGGGCAGGCGGCACCGGGGAGCTGTTTTTT
-	16	TRBV6-5	TRBJ2-2	TRBD1	CASSSRQGAWSGELFF	TGTGCCAGCAGTTCCCGGCAGGGGGCATGGAGTGGGGAGCTGTTTTTT
-	12	TRBV7-9	TRBJ1-4	TRBD1	CATGQDGEKLFF	TGTGCCACCGGACAGGATGGGGAAAAACTGTTTTTT
-	15	TRBV7-6	TRBJ2-5	TRBD2	CASSPLQRGKETQYF	TGTGCCAGCAGCCCCCTACAGCGGGGGAAAGAGACCCAGTACTTC
-	14	TRBV27	TRBJ1-4	-	CASSYDRRAEKLFF	TGTGCCAGCAGTTATGACAGGCGGGCCGAAAAACTGTTTTTT
-	14	TRBV10-3	TRBJ2-7	TRBD1	CAIRGTGGRYEQYF	TGTGCCATCAGAGGGACAGGGGGCCGGTACGAGCAGTACTTC
-	16	TRBV5-4	TRBJ2-2	TRBD2	CASRPTSGGANGELFF	TGTGCCAGCAGGCCGACTAGCGGGGGGGCCAACGGGGAGCTGTTTTTT
once	14	TRBV5-1	TRBJ1-4	-	CASSLAGVNEKLFF	TGCGCCAGCAGCTTGGCAGGGGTTAATGAAAAACTGTTTTTT
-	14	TRBV9	TRBJ1-6	TRBD1	CASSPGQANSPLHF	TGTGCCAGCAGCCCAGGACAGGCGAATTCACCCCTCCACTTT
-	14	TRBV5-6	TRBJ2-7	TRBD1	CASSPDRGLWEQYF	TGTGCCAGCAGCCCGGACAGGGGGTTATGGGAGCAGTACTTC
-	14	TRBV6-2/TRBV6-3	TRBJ2-5	-	CASSLGLARETQYF	TGTGCCAGCAGTTTGGGTCTAGCTCGAGAGACCCAGTACTTC
-	14	TRBV2	TRBJ2-2	-	CASGRGSNTGELFF	TGTGCCAGCGGGCGGGGTTCGAACACCGGGGAGCTGTTTTTT
once	15	TRBV27	TRBJ1-2	TRBD1	CASSFVEGAQDGYTF	TGTGCCAGCAGTTTTGTGGAGGGGGCGCAAGATGGCTACACCTTC
-	14	TRBV28	TRBJ2-3	-	CASSLSGPSPKQYF	TGTGCCAGCAGTTTATCGGGTCCCTCTCCTAAGCAGTATTTT
-	14	TRBV5-4	TRBJ2-7	-	CASTPSGTLYEQYF	TGTGCCAGCACCCCTTCCGGGACACTCTACGAGCAGTACTTC
-	17	TRBV5-6	TRBJ2-1	-	CASSNLLGDISYNEQFF	TGTGCCAGCAGCAACCTCCTAGGGGACATCTCCTACAATGAGCAGTTCTTC
few	14	TRBV25-1	TRBJ1-2	TRBD1	CASSKTGGTYGYTF	TGTGCCAGCAGTAAGACAGGGGGCACCTATGGCTACACCTTC
-	16	TRBV27	TRBJ2-1	-	CASSPSPDRLYNEQFF	TGTGCCAGCAGTCCATCCCCCGACAGGCTGTACAATGAGCAGTTCTTC
-	17	TRBV10-3	TRBJ1-5	TRBD1	CAISDPGQGARNQPQHF	TGTGCCATCAGTGATCCGGGACAGGGGGCCAGGAATCAGCCCCAGCATTTT
-	15	TRBV28	TRBJ1-5	TRBD1	CASSFGTGGNQPQHF	TGTGCCAGCAGTTTCGGGACAGGGGGCAATCAGCCCCAGCATTTT
-	15	TRBV6-5	TRBJ1-5	TRBD1	CASRVGQGADQPQHF	TGTGCCAGCAGGGTGGGACAGGGGGCCGATCAGCCCCAGCATTTT
-	14	TRBV5-1	TRBJ2-1	-	CASSLAAGINEQFF	TGCGCCAGCAGCTTGGCTGCGGGGATCAATGAGCAGTTCTTC
-	12	TRBV5-1	TRBJ2-7	-	CASSPDNYEQYF	TGCGCCAGCAGCCCGGACAACTACGAGCAGTACTTC
-	13	TRBV13	TRBJ1-2	TRBD1	CASRSGTVYGYTF	TGTGCCAGCAGGTCCGGGACAGTATATGGCTACACCTTC
-	14	TRBV6-5	TRBJ1-1	-	CASSYRGEGTEAFF	TGTGCCAGCAGTTACAGAGGGGAGGGGACTGAAGCTTTCTTT